What follows are 22 T cell receptor beta chains derived from one specimen sequenced in a study of metastatic and nonmetastatic thyroid tumors. TCRdb reassembled clones from the PCR reads with MiXCR. The repertoire has 30,000 to 35,000 clones, 25% to 35% of them found once; the top ten carry over 30%. Ahead of thyroid surgery, no patient had received treatment of any kind. Sequenced: blood. The receptors come from a female donor with papillary thyroid cancer or a benign thyroid nodule (not recorded which). Some clones in this sample may be carry-over from other donors' samples.

This clone has ten or more counts. This may arise from a read error, as a much more abundant clone is one base away. Other nucleotide sequences from this sample produce the same CDR3. V is TRBV11-3 and J is TRBJ2-2; TRBD1 aligns across 7 bases. The CDR3 has 16 residues. The germline V gene has CDR1 SGHNT and CDR2 YENEEA. The CDR3 is CASSLYRGEGTGELFF. CDR3 in DNA: TGTGCCAGCAGCCTGTACAGGGGCGAGGGGACCGGGGAGCTATTTTTT. The full variable domain, with the rest looked up from reference TRBV11-3 and TRBJ2-2, is EAGVVQSPRYKIIEKKQPVAFWCNPISGHNTLYWYLQNLGQGPELLIRYENEEAVDDSQLPKDRFSAERLKGVDSTLKIQPAELGDSAVYLCASSLYRGEGTGELFFGEGSRLTVL.

This clone was observed many times. The chain carries TRBV7-3 and TRBJ1-1; D perhaps matches TRBD1 (5 bases). Germline assignment: CDR1 SGHTA and CDR2 FQGTGA. The CDR3 extends over 14 amino acids. Deletions cut 7 bases from V and 2 bases from J, with 14 bases between. DNA of the CDR3: TGTGCCAGCAAACGGGATGGGGCCAACACTGAAGCTTTCTTT. Translated: CASKRDGANTEAFF.

The rearrangement uses TRBV5-1 and TRBJ2-3, with D unresolved. CDR3 length: 12 residues. Trimming removed 1 base at V and 3 bases at J, with 3 bases between. Germline lookup yields CDR1 SGHRS and CDR2 YFSETQ. The CDR3 DNA reads as TGCGCCAGCAGCTTGACTACAGATACGCAGTATTTT. This gives the protein CASSLTTDTQYF.

The V gene is TRBV2, the J gene TRBJ1-2, with 8 bases aligning to TRBD1. V lost 5 bases and J lost 2; bases outside the gene matches: 4. Germline V CDR1 and CDR2: SNHLY, FYNNEI. The CDR3 runs 14 residues. The CDR3 spells CASSRGQGNYGYTF. The CDR3 nucleotides are TGTGCCAGCAGTAGAGGACAGGGCAACTATGGCTACACCTTC.

This clone has at least ten counts. In the same sample, other DNA sequences code for this CDR3. The CDR3 DNA reads as TGCGCCAGCAGCCAAGGGGCGGCGACAGATACGCAGTATTTT. As protein: CASSQGAATDTQYF. The V and J genes are TRBV4-1 and TRBJ2-3; D not certain. The ends were cut back, 1 base at V and 3 bases at J, with 8 bases in the middle. Germline V gene data show CDR1 as MGHRA and CDR2 as YSYEKL. The CDR3 runs 14 residues.

The V and J genes are TRBV28 and TRBJ2-4, with unresolved D. V was clipped by 6 bases and J by 5 bases, with 8 bases between them. CDR3 length equals 12 residues. Germline V gene data show CDR1 as MDHEN and CDR2 as SYDVKM. Written as DNA, the CDR3 is TGTGCCAGCAGCTCGGTCCAAAACATTCAGTACTTC. Translating it yields CASSSVQNIQYF.

In this sample, this clone turned up many times. This sequence joins TRBV24-1 and TRBJ2-5; 10 positions match TRBD1. CDR1 and CDR2 from the germline V gene are KGHDR and SFDVKD. CDR3 length: 16 amino acids. The trim removed 3 bases at V and 5 bases at J, leaving 8 bases unmatched. The CDR3 loop reads CATSDPDRGDGETQYF. In nucleotides, the CDR3 is TGTGCCACCAGTGATCCGGACAGGGGGGACGGTGAGACCCAGTACTTC.

This clone was found once. CDR3 protein: CSARPGTSVSYEQYF. The CDR3 nucleotides read TGCAGTGCTAGGCCCGGGACTAGCGTTTCCTACGAGCAGTACTTC. The chain recombines TRBV20-1 with TRBJ2-7; the match to TRBD2 covers 10 bases. The CDR3 spans 15 residues. The V gene's germline CDR1 is DFQATT and CDR2 SNEGSKA (reference sequence). The V and J ends lost 3 bases and 1 base, in that order; junction bases with no gene match: 6.

V and J are TRBV15 and TRBJ2-7, with D unclear. Germline CDR1 LNHNV, CDR2 YYDKDF (reference sequence). Trimming cost V 0 bases and J 0 bases, with 9 bases left between them. The CDR3 has 15 residues. Here the CDR3 DNA reads TGTGCCACCAGCAGAGATCGGATGAGCTCCTACGAGCAGTACTTC. This encodes CATSRDRMSSYEQYF.

In nucleotides, the CDR3 is TGTGCCAGCAGTAGACAGGAAGAGGGCACTGAAGCTTTCTTT. Translating gives CASSRQEEGTEAFF. The chain is built from TRBV25-1 and TRBJ1-1, with D perhaps TRBD1 (6 bases). Germline V lookup: CDR1 MGHDK, CDR2 SYGVNS. This CDR3 is built from 14 residues. Trimming removed 5 bases from V and 4 bases from J, with 14 bases in between.

The sample holds many counts of this clone. The V call is TRBV7-2, the J call TRBJ1-6; possibly TRBD1 for D (6 bases). V lost 4 bases, J lost 10 bases, and 14 bases lay in between. Germline values: CDR1 SGHTA, CDR2 FQGNSA. The CDR3 loop spans 14 amino acids. Here the CDR3 reads CASSSRQVDSPLHF. CDR3 bases: TGTGCCAGCAGCTCCCGACAGGTAGACTCACCCCTCCACTTT.

This clone was detected ten times or more. The chain joins TRBV12-3 or TRBV12-4 to TRBJ2-5; D gene ambiguous. V shed 1 base and J shed 1 base, with 7 bases lying between them. The CDR3 covers 14 residues. The CDR3, as DNA: TGTGCCAGCAGTTTAGGACGGATCCAAGAGACCCAGTACTTC. This encodes CASSLGRIQETQYF.

In this sample, this clone turned up many times. The chain joins TRBV20-1 to TRBJ2-1; no firm D call. There are 11 residues in the CDR3. V was clipped by 2 bases and J by 8 bases, with 7 bases between them. Germline CDR1 is DFQATT and CDR2 is SNEGSKA (reference sequence). The CDR3 region is CSARPSYEQFF. The CDR3 DNA is TGCAGTGCTAGACCCTCCTATGAGCAGTTCTTC.

Comment on this clone: A read error may be the cause here, since a much bigger clone is one base away. This chain connects TRBV9 to TRBJ2-3; D is undetermined. Germline values: CDR1 SGDLS, CDR2 YYNGEE. This CDR3 comprises 13 residues. CDR3 amino acids: CASSVGFTDTQCF. CDR3 coding DNA: TGTGCCAGCAGCGTAGGTTTTACAGATACGCAGTGTTTT.

This clone was seen repeatedly, ten times or more. The chain couples TRBV9 to TRBJ2-5; 14 positions match TRBD2. J lost 5 bases, V lost 4 bases, and 10 bases had no gene match. The CDR3 spans 17 residues. Germline V gives CDR1 SGDLS, CDR2 YYNGEE. The CDR3 loop is CASSPRLAGGPGETQYF. The DNA for the CDR3 is TGTGCCAGCAGCCCTCGACTAGCGGGAGGGCCGGGGGAGACCCAGTACTTC.

The sample holds a few counts of this clone. This may stem from a read error, because a much larger clone lies one nucleotide away. The CDR3 sequence is CATSDWETGLLADTQYF. The CDR3 bases are TGTGCCACCAGTGATTGGGAGACAGGGTTGTTGGCAGATACGCAGTATTTT. The V and J genes are TRBV24-1 and TRBJ2-3, with TRBD1 matching 7 bases. The germline CDR1 and CDR2 sequences are KGHDR and SFDVKD. V shed 2 bases, J shed 4 bases, and the junction held 11 bases outside the gene matches. The CDR3 runs 17 residues.

This clone was found many times. The chain links TRBV5-1 to TRBJ2-3; TRBD1 is a possible D gene (6 bases). Germline-derived CDR1 and CDR2 are SGHRS and YFSETQ. CDR3 size: 15 residues. V dropped 4 bases and J dropped 4 bases, with 16 bases sitting between them. This CDR3 is CASSPTTGASDTQYF. Written as DNA, the CDR3 is TGCGCCAGCAGCCCGACGACAGGAGCTTCAGATACGCAGTATTTT.

DNA of the CDR3: TGTGCCAGCAGTTACTCGACAGGGATTGACTATGGCTACACCTTC. Encoded protein: CASSYSTGIDYGYTF. V and J are TRBV6-5 and TRBJ1-2; 7 bases fit TRBD1. Looked up from germline, CDR1 is MNHEY and CDR2 is SVGAGI. V lost 0 bases to trimming and J lost 3 bases; unmatched junction nucleotides: 4. CDR3 length equals 15 residues.

This clone was observed at least ten times. J is TRBJ1-5 and V is TRBV6-1, with D perhaps TRBD1 (5 bases). V was pared by 8 bases and J by 9 bases, with 11 bases between. The germline gives CDR1 MNHNS, CDR2 SASEGT. The CDR3 is 11 residues long. The CDR3 coding sequence is TGTGCCAGCGGCGGGGGATCGCCCCAGCATTTT. Residues: CASGGGSPQHF.

This clone was counted only a few times. Additional DNA sequences in this sample encode the identical CDR3. The chain couples TRBV4-2 to TRBJ2-1; 9 bases are shared with TRBD2. The CDR3 loop spans 16 amino acids. The germline V gene encodes CDR1 LGHNA and CDR2 YNFKEQ. V shed 4 bases and J 7 bases; nucleotides not matched to a gene: 11. The CDR3 spells CASSPVEAGGPNEQFF. The CDR3 DNA is TGTGCCAGCAGCCCCGTTGAGGCGGGAGGGCCTAATGAGCAGTTCTTC.

The table lists this clone with many counts. This chain links TRBV20-1 with TRBJ1-2; 8 bases map to TRBD1. The CDR3 sequence is 13 residues long. The J segment lost 7 bases and the V segment lost 0 bases, leaving 4 bases of the junction unmatched. Germline values: CDR1 DFQATT, CDR2 SNEGSKA (reference sequence). The CDR3 loop is CSARDGQGIGYTF. The CDR3 coding sequence is TGCAGTGCTAGAGATGGACAGGGTATTGGCTACACCTTC.

Regarding this clone: One junction end disagrees with the germline gene, perhaps due to a read error. This chain uses TRBV20-1 with TRBJ2-3; D is ambiguous. From germline, CDR1 is DFQATT and CDR2 SNEGSKA (reference sequence). The CDR3 totals 16 residues. This chain's CDR3 is CSPRGTDGPSTYTQYF. The CDR3 DNA sequence: TGCAGTCCTAGAGGTACTGACGGACCGAGCACATATACGCAGTATTTT.